The 19 T cell receptor beta chains reported below all come from one sample, sequenced in a study of blood T cell repertoires in COVID-19. Assay used: immunoSEQ multiplex PCR; TCRdb lists only in-frame clones, some missing. Of hundreds of thousands of clones in the sample, 90% were seen once. Input material: PBMCs or T cells enriched from blood (not recorded which). These receptor sequences come from a man between 25 and 39 years old who had been exposed to COVID-19.

This chain connects TRBV4-1 to TRBJ2-1; 11 positions match TRBD2. The CDR3 has 13 amino acids. With V trimmed by 3 bases and J by 9 bases, 1 base remained unmatched. Germline CDR1 is MGHRA and CDR2 is YSYEKL. For the CDR3, the DNA is TGCGCCAGCAGCCAGGGGACTAGCGGTGAGCAGTTCTTC. It specifies CASSQGTSGEQFF.

CDR3: CASSLSRSGANVLTF. CDR3 nucleotide sequence: TGTGCCAGCTCCCTTTCCAGGTCTGGGGCCAACGTCCTGACTTTC. The J gene is TRBJ2-6, the V gene TRBV2; D gene unclear. CDR1 is SNHLY, CDR2 FYNNEI, per germline. The CDR3 has 15 residues. The V and J ends lost 8 bases and 1 base respectively, with 12 bases between them.

The chain links TRBV20-1 to TRBJ1-1; D might be TRBD1 (5 bases). CDR1 and CDR2 from the germline V gene are DFQATT and SNEGSKA (reference sequence). The CDR3 spans 11 residues. The DNA for the CDR3 is TGCAGGACGGCAGGGATCCCTGAAGCTTTCTTT. Its protein product is CRTAGIPEAFF.

The chain joins TRBV6-2 or TRBV6-3 to TRBJ2-3; tentative D call: TRBD2 (6 bases). CDR1 is MNHEY, CDR2 SVGEGT, per germline. This CDR3 is 18 amino acids long. Trimming cost V 2 bases and J 0 bases, with 18 bases left between them. The CDR3 here is CASSYGLWRDTSTDTQYF. CDR3 DNA sequence: TGTGCCAGCAGTTACGGATTGTGGAGGGATACTAGCACAGATACGCAGTATTTT.

The J gene is TRBJ2-1, the V gene TRBV4-1; the match to TRBD2 covers 8 bases. V shed 1 base and J 7 bases; nucleotides not matched to a gene: 3. CDR3 length equals 14 residues. Germline V gene data show CDR1 as MGHRA and CDR2 as YSYEKL. The CDR3 DNA is TGCGCCAGCAGCCAAGCCTCGGGAGGGAATGAGCAGTTCTTC. Translated, it gives CASSQASGGNEQFF.

The rearrangement uses TRBV6-5 and TRBJ1-1; no clear D gene. This CDR3 region has 13 residues. The germline V gene has CDR1 MNHEY and CDR2 SVGAGI. Deletions cut 7 bases from V and 2 bases from J, with 11 bases between. Written as DNA, the CDR3 is TGTGCCAGCACCTTTGATACAAACACTGAAGCTTTCTTT. Amino acid sequence: CASTFDTNTEAFF.

The V gene is TRBV9, the J gene TRBJ1-6; 7 positions agree with TRBD1. Per germline, CDR1 SGDLS and CDR2 YYNGEE. The CDR3 runs to 16 residues. The trim removed 0 bases at V and 7 bases at J, leaving 7 bases unmatched. CDR3 DNA sequence: TGTGCCAGCAGCGTAGGACAGGGAGGTGGCAATTCACCCCTCCACTTT. Protein: CASSVGQGGGNSPLHF.

The chain recombines TRBV27 with TRBJ1-5; 9 bases are shared with TRBD1. With V trimmed by 6 bases and J by 7 bases, 4 bases remained unmatched. CDR3 size: 13 residues. Germline loops: CDR1 MNHEY, CDR2 SMNVEV (reference sequence). The CDR3 here is CASRLGQGQPQHF. The CDR3 DNA reads as TGTGCCAGCAGGTTGGGACAGGGCCAGCCCCAGCATTTT.

The V call is TRBV5-1, the J call TRBJ1-6; D remains unclear. CDR3 size: 13 residues. V was shortened by 2 bases and J by 5 bases, with 5 bases between the two germline ends. Looked up from germline, CDR1 is SGHRS and CDR2 is YFSETQ. CDR3 DNA: TGCGCCAGCAGCTTCCAGGATAATTCACCCCTCCACTTT. Translation gives CASSFQDNSPLHF. Supplemented by reference TRBV5-1 and TRBJ1-6, the full variable domain reads KAGVTQTPRYLIKTRGQQVTLSCSPISGHRSVSWYQQTPGQGLQFLFEYFSETQRNKGNFPGRFSGRQFSNSRSEMNVSTLELGDSALYLCASSFQDNSPLHFGNGTRLTVT.

The V gene is TRBV5-6, the J gene TRBJ1-2; the D is unclear. The germline V and J ends were trimmed by 2 bases and 6 bases, with 11 bases remaining between them. The germline V gene has CDR1 SGHDT and CDR2 YYEEEE. CDR3 length: 13 residues. In DNA, the CDR3 is TGTGCCAGCAGCTTTCGGGGTGGCGATGGCTACACCTTC. Amino acid sequence: CASSFRGGDGYTF.

J is TRBJ1-5 and V is TRBV2, with D uncertain. The germline V gene encodes CDR1 SNHLY and CDR2 FYNNEI. V was trimmed by 10 bases and J by 0 bases, leaving 10 bases between them. CDR3 length: 13 residues. The CDR3 nucleotides are TGTGCCATCAAGTTGAGTAGCAATCAGCCCCAGCATTTT. Translation: CAIKLSSNQPQHF.

The chain carries TRBV9 and TRBJ2-7, with D unclear. From germline, CDR1 is SGDLS and CDR2 YYNGEE. V was cut by 4 bases and J by 5 bases, with 10 bases left in between. The CDR3 totals 12 residues. The DNA for the CDR3 is TGTGCCAGCAGCCTAGTTGGCAACGAGCAGTACTTC. As protein: CASSLVGNEQYF.

The chain combines TRBV19 with TRBJ1-1; D remains ambiguous. V was cut by 9 bases and J by 6 bases, with 23 bases left in between. The germline gives CDR1 LNHDA, CDR2 SQIVND (reference sequence). The length of the CDR3 is 15 residues. The CDR3, as DNA: TGTGCCAGCCGATCCCTCAGATCCACCGTGTCTGAAGCTTTCTTT. Amino acid sequence: CASRSLRSTVSEAFF.

On this clone: The same CDR3 can be traced to other DNA sequences in this sample. This sequence joins TRBV7-2 and TRBJ1-2; TRBD1 is a possible D gene (5 bases). The V gene's germline CDR1 is SGHTA and CDR2 FQGNSA. The V and J ends lost 3 bases and 3 bases respectively, with 8 bases between them. The CDR3 covers 13 residues. DNA for the CDR3: TGTGCCAGCAGCTTGGGCAGGGACTATGGCTACACCTTC. Translation: CASSLGRDYGYTF.

This chain links TRBV12-5 with TRBJ1-1, with D possibly being TRBD1 (5 bases). The germline V gene encodes CDR1 LGHNT and CDR2 FRNRAP. Trimming pared 7 bases from V and 3 bases from J, leaving 12 bases between. The CDR3 sequence is 13 residues long. CDR3 sequence (DNA): TGTGCTAGTGCTCAGGGAGGGGACACTGAAGCTTTCTTT. It translates to CASAQGGDTEAFF.

The table lists this clone with a count of one. V is TRBV6-5 and J is TRBJ1-1, with D possibly matching TRBD1 (5 bases). Germline CDR1 MNHEY, CDR2 SVGAGI. This CDR3 contains 11 residues. The germline V and J ends were trimmed by 5 bases and 7 bases, with 8 bases remaining between them. As DNA, the CDR3 is TGTGCCAGCAGTCTAAGGGGTGAAGCTTTCTTT. Translated: CASSLRGEAFF.

This clone has more than one count but fewer than ten. The rearrangement joins TRBV15 to TRBJ1-2; D possibly corresponds to TRBD1 (5 bases). This CDR3 contains 15 residues. The germline V gene encodes CDR1 LNHNV and CDR2 YYDKDF (reference sequence). Deletions cut 1 base from V and 5 bases from J, with 14 bases between. This CDR3 reads CATSRAQGRMYGYTF. The CDR3, as DNA: TGTGCCACCAGCAGAGCGCAGGGCCGTATGTATGGCTACACCTTC.

The genes are TRBV9 and TRBJ1-6, with D hard to call. This CDR3 contains 15 residues. Germline CDR1 is SGDLS and CDR2 is YYNGEE. The germline V and J ends were trimmed by 1 base and 6 bases, with 11 bases remaining between them. CDR3 protein: CASSVSSSGNSPLHF. For the CDR3, the DNA is TGTGCCAGCAGCGTATCGTCCAGTGGTAATTCACCCCTCCACTTT.

This clone was counted once. The rearrangement joins TRBV4-2 to TRBJ1-1, with TRBD1 matching 7 bases. V shed 0 bases, J shed 1 base, and the junction held 5 bases outside the gene matches. The germline V gene has CDR1 LGHNA and CDR2 YNFKEQ. CDR3 size: 16 residues. The DNA for the CDR3 is TGTGCCAGCAGCCAAGATCTAGGGACAGCGAACACTGAAGCTTTCTTT. This gives the protein CASSQDLGTANTEAFF.